This TCR beta chain was identified during a study of technical replicates of blood from several donors. CDR3 length: 15 amino acids. Germline-derived CDR1 and CDR2 are SGHRS and YFSETQ. The V segment lost 4 bases and the J segment 0 bases; nucleotides outside the gene matches: 5. Profiled with immunoSEQ multiplex PCR; TCRdb holds only in-frame clones, not every one. In the table there are 98,000 or so clones, 95% of which are singletons. The gene calls are TRBV5-1 and TRBJ2-7, with 9 positions matching TRBD1. Sequenced: T cells isolated from PBMCs. The clonotype comes from a human donor in good health. The CDR3 coding sequence is TGCGCCAGCAGCCGGGACAGGGAGACCTCCTACGAGCAGTACTTC. This translates into CASSRDRETSYEQYF.